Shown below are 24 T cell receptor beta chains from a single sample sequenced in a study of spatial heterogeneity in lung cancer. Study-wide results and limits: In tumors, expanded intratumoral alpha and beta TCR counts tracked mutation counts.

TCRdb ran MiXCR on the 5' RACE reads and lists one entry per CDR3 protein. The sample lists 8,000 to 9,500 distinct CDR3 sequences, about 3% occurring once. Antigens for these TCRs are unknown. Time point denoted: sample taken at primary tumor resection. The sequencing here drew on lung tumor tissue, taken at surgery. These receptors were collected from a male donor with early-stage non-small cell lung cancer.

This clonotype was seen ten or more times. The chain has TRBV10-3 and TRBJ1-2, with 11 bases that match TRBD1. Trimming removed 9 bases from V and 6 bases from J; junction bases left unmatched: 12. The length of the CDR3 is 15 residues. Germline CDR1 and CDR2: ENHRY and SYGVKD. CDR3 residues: CAMSGTGGDSDGYTF. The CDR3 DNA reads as TGTGCCATGAGCGGGACAGGGGGAGATAGCGATGGCTACACCTTC.

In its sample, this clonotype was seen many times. As DNA, the CDR3 is TGTGCCAGCAACGAGGGCTACGAGCAGTACTTC. This codes for CASNEGYEQYF. V is TRBV2 and J is TRBJ2-7; TRBD2 might be the D (5 bases). V shed 7 bases and J shed 3 bases, with 7 bases lying between them. The CDR3 contains 11 residues. Per germline, CDR1 SNHLY and CDR2 FYNNEI.

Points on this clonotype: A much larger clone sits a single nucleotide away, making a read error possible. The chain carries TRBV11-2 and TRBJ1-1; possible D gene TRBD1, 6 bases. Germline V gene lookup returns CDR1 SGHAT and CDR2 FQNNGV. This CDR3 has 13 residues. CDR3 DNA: TGTCCCAGCAGCCTAGGGACAATCACTGAAGCTTTCTTT. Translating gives CPSSLGTITEAFF.

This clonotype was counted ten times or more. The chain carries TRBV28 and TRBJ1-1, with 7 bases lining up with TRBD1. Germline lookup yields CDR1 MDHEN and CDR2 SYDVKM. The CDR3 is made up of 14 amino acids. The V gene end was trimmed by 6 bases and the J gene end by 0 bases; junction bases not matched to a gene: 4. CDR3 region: CASRTGDLNTEAFF. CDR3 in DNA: TGTGCCAGCAGAACAGGGGATCTGAACACTGAAGCTTTCTTT.

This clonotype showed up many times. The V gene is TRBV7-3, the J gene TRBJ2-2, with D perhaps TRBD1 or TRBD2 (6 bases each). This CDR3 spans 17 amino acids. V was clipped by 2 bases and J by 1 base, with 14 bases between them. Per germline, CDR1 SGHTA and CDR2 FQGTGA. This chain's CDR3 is CASSLRVGGRNTGELFF. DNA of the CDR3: TGTGCCAGCAGCTTACGAGTGGGGGGCCGGAACACCGGGGAGCTGTTTTTT.

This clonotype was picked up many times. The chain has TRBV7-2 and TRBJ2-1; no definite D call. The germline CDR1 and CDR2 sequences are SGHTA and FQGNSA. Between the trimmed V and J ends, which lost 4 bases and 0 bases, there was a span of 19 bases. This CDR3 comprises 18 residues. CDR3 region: CASSSHIVGRSSYNEQFF. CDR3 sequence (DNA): TGTGCCAGCAGCTCCCACATCGTAGGCAGGAGCTCCTACAATGAGCAGTTCTTC. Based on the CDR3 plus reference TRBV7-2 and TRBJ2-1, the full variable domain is GAGVSQSPSNKVTEKGKDVELRCDPISGHTALYWYRQSLGQGLEFLIYFQGNSAPDKSGLPSDRFSAERTGGSVSTLTIQRTQQEDSAVYLCASSSHIVGRSSYNEQFFGPGTRLTVL.

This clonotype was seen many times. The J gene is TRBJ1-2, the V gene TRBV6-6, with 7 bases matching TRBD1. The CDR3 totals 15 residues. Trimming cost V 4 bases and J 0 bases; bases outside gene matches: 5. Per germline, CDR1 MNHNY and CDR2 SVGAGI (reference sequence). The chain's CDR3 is CASSSGQVANYGYTF. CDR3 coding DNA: TGTGCCAGCAGTTCCGGACAGGTAGCTAACTATGGCTACACCTTC.

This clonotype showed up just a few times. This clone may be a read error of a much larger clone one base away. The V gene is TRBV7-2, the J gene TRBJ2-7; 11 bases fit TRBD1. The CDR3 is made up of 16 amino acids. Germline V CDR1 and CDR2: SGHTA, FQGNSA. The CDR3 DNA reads TGTGTCAGCAGCAAAACGGGACAGGGGGGAACCTACGAGCAGTACTTC. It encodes CVSSKTGQGGTYEQYF.

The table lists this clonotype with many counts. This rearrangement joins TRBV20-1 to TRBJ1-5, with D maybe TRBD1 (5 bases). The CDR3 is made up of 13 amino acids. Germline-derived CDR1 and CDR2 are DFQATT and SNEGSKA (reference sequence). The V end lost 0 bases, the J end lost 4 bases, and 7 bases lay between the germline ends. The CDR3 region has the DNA TGCAGTGCTAGAGATGGGGGGAATCAGCCCCAGCATTTT. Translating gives CSARDGGNQPQHF.

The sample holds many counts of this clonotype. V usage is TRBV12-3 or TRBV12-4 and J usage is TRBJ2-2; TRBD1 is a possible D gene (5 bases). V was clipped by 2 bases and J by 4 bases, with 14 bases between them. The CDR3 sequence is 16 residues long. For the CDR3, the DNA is TGTGCCAGCAGTTTAAAAGTGGCAGGGATCACCGGGGAGCTGTTTTTT. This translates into CASSLKVAGITGELFF.

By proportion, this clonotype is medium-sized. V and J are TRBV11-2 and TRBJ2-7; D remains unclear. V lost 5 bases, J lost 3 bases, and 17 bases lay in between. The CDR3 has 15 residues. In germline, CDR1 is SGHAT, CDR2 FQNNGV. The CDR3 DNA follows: TGTGCCAGCAGCGTGGGAACAGAAATCCACTACGAGCAGTACTTC. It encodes CASSVGTEIHYEQYF.

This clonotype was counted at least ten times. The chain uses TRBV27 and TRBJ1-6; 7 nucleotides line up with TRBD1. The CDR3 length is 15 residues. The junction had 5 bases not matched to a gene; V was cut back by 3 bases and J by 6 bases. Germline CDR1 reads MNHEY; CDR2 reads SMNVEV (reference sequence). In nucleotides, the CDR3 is TGTGCCAGCAGTTTGAGGGGACAGAGTAATTCACCCCTCCACTTT. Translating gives CASSLRGQSNSPLHF.

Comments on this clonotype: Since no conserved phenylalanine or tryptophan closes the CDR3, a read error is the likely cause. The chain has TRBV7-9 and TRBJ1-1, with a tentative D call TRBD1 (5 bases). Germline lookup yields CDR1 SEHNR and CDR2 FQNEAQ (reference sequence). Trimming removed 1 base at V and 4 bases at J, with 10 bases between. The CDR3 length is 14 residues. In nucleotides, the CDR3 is TGTGCCAGCAGCTTAGTCCAGGGAGTCACTGAAGCTTTCTTG. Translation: CASSLVQGVTEAFL.

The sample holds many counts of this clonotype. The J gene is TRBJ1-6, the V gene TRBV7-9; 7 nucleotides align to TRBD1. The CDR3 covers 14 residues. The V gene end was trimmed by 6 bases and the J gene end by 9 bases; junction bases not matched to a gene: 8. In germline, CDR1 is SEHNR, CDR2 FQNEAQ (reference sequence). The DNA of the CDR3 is TGTGCCAGCAGTTCGGACAGGTCGAGTTCACCCCTCCACTTT. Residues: CASSSDRSSSPLHF.

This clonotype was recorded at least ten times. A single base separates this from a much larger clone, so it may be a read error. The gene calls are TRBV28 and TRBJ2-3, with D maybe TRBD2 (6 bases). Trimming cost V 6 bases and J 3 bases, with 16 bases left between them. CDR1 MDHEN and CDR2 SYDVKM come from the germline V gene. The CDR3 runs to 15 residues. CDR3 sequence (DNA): TGTGCCAGCAGCAACCGGGCCAGCGGGACAGATACGCAGTATTTT. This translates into CASSNRASGTDTQYF.

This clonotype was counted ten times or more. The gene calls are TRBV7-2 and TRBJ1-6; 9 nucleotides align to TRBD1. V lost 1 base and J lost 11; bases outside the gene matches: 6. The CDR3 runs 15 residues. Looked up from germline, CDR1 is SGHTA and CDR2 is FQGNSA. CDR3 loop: CASSLVAGTGPPLHF. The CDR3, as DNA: TGTGCCAGCAGCTTAGTCGCCGGGACAGGGCCACCCCTCCACTTT. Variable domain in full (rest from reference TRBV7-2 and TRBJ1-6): GAGVSQSPSNKVTEKGKDVELRCDPISGHTALYWYRQSLGQGLEFLIYFQGNSAPDKSGLPSDRFSAERTGGSVSTLTIQRTQQEDSAVYLCASSLVAGTGPPLHFGNGTRLTVT.

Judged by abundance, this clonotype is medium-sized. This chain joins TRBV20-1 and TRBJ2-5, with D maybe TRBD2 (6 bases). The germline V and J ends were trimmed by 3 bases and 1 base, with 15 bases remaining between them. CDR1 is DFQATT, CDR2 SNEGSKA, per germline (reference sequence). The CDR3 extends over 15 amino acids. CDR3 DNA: TGCAGTGCTAGTCGGGCGGGGAGTCCCCAAGAGACCCAGTACTTC. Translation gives CSASRAGSPQETQYF.

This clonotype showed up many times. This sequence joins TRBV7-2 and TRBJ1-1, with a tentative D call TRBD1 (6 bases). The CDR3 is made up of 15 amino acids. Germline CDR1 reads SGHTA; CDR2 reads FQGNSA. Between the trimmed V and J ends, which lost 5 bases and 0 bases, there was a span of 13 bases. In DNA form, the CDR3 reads TGTGCCAGCAGCACCAGGGGCACTATGAACACTGAAGCTTTCTTT. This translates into CASSTRGTMNTEAFF.

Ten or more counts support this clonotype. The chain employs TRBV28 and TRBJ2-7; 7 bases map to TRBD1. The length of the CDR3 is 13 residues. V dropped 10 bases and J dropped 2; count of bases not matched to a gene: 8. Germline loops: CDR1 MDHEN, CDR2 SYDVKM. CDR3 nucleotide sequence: TGTGCCATCGTACGACAGGGAACCTACGAGCAGTACTTC. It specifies CAIVRQGTYEQYF.

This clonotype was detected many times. The chain's CDR3 is CASSQGDIRPLHF. Here the CDR3 DNA reads TGCGCCAGCAGCCAAGGAGACATAAGACCCCTCCACTTT. The chain uses TRBV4-1 and TRBJ1-6; unclear D gene. V lost 1 base, J lost 12 bases, and 10 bases lay in between. Germline CDR1 is MGHRA and CDR2 is YSYEKL. CDR3 length: 13 amino acids.

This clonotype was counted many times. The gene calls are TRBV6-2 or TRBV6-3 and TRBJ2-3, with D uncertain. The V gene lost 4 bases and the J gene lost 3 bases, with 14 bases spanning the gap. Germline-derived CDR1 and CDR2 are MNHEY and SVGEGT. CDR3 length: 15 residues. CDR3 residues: CASSSSTGVTDTQYF. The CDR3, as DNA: TGTGCCAGCAGTTCCTCAACGGGCGTTACAGATACGCAGTATTTT.

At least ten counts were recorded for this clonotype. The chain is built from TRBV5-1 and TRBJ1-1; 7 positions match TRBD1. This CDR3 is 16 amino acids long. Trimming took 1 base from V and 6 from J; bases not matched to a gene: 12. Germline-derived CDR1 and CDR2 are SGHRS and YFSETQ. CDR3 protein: CASSLYSGGGGPEAFF. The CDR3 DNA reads TGCGCCAGCAGCTTGTATTCGGGAGGGGGCGGACCTGAAGCTTTCTTT.

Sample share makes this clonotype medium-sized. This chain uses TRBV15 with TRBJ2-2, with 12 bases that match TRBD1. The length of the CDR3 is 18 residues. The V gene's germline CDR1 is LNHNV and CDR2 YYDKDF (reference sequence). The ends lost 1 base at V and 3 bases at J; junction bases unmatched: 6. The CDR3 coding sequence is TGTGCCACCAGCAGAGTCGCCGGGACAGGGGGCCACACCGGGGAGCTGTTTTTT. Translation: CATSRVAGTGGHTGELFF.

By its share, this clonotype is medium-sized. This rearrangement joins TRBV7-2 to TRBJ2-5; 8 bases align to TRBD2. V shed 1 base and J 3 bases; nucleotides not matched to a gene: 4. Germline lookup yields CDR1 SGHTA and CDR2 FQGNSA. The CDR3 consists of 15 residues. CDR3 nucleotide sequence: TGTGCCAGCAGCTTAGGGGGTAGCGGGGAAGAGACCCAGTACTTC. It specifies CASSLGGSGEETQYF.